This TCR beta chain derives from a study of blood T cell repertoires in COVID-19. Study in general: The United States, Italy and Spain were the sources of the acute and convalescent COVID-19 samples. Sources were T cells, B-cell-depleted T cells, or PBMCs; the material itself was cDNA or gDNA.

How the authors handled the data: Nucleated cell number was recorded as an estimate derived from reference gene primer amplification. Profiled with immunoSEQ multiplex PCR; TCRdb holds only in-frame clones, not every one. V, J and clone size are taken as reported in that table, and D and trimming were inferred from the DNA itself. Among about 58,000 clones listed, about four fifths were seen once. The CDR3 is 15 amino acids. Unmatched junction bases numbered 8, after V lost 4 bases and J lost 3 bases. The germline V gene encodes CDR1 SGHRS and CDR2 YFSETQ. This clone was detected only a few times. The V and J genes are TRBV5-1 and TRBJ2-7, with 9 bases aligning to TRBD1. The TCR sequence derives from a human donor in a cohort sampled during active COVID-19. Input material: peripheral blood. CDR3 loop: CASSPPGQGFYEQYF. The CDR3 nucleotides read TGCGCCAGCAGCCCGCCGGGACAGGGATTCTACGAGCAGTACTTC.